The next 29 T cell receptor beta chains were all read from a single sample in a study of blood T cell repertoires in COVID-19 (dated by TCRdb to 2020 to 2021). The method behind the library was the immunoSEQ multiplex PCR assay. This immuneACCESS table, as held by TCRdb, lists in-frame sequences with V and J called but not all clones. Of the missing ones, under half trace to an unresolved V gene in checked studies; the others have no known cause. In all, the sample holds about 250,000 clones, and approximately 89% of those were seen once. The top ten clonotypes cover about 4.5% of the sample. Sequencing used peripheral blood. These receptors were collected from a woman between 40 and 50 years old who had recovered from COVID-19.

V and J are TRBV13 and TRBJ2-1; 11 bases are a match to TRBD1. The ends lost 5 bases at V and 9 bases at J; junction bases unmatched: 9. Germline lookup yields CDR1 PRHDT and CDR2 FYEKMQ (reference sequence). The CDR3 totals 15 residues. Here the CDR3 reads CASSPTPGQGGEQFF. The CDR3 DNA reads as TGTGCCAGCAGCCCGACCCCGGGACAGGGGGGTGAGCAGTTCTTC.

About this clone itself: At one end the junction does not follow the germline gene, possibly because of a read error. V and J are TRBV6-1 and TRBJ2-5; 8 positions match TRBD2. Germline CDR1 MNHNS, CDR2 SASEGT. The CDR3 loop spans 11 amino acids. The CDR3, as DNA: TGTGCCAGCAGTGAAGCGGGACTAGGGAACTTC. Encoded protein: CASSEAGLGNF.

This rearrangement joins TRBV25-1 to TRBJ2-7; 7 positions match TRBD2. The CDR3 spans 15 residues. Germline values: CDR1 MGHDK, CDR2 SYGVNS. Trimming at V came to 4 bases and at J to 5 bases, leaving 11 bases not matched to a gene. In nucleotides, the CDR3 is TGTGCCAGCAGTGGGGGGGGTTGGGTTTTTCACGAGCAGTACTTC. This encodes CASSGGGWVFHEQYF.

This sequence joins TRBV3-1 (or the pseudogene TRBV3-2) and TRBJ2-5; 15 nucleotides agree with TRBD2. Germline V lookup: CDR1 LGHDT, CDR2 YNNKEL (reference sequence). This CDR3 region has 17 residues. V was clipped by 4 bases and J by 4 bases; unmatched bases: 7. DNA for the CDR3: TGTGCCAGCAGCCGCGGGACTAGCGGGGGGCCCAGAGAGACCCAGTACTTC. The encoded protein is CASSRGTSGGPRETQYF.

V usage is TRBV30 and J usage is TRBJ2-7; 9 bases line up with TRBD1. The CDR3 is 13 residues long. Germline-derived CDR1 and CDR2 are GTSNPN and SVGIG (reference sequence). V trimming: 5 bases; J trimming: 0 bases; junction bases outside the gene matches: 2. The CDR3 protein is CAWAGQGSYEQYF. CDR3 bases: TGTGCCTGGGCGGGACAGGGCTCCTACGAGCAGTACTTC.

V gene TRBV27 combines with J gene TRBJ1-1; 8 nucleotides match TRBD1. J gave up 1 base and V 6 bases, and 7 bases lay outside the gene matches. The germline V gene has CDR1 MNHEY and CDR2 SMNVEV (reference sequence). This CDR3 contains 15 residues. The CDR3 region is CASRFYTGGNTEAFF. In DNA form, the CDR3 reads TGTGCCAGCAGATTCTACACAGGGGGGAACACTGAAGCTTTCTTT.

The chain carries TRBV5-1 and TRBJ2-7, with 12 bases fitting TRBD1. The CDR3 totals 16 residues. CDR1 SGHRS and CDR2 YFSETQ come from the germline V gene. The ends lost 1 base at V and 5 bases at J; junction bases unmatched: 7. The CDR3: CASSLTAGTGGDEQYF. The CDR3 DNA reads TGCGCCAGCAGCTTGACGGCCGGGACAGGGGGCGACGAGCAGTACTTC.

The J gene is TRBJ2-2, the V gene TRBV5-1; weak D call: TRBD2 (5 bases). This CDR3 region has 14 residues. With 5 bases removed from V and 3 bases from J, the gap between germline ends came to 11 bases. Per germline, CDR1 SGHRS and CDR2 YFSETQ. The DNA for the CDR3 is TGCGCCAGCAGTTCCGGGGAGCACACCGGGGAGCTGTTTTTT. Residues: CASSSGEHTGELFF.

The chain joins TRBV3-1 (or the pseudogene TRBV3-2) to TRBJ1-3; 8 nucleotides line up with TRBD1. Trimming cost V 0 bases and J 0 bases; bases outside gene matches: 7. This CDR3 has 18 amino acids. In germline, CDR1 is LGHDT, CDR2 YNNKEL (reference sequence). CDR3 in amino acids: CASSQEVPGQDSGNTIYF. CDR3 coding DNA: TGTGCCAGCAGCCAAGAAGTACCGGGACAGGACTCTGGAAACACCATATATTTT.

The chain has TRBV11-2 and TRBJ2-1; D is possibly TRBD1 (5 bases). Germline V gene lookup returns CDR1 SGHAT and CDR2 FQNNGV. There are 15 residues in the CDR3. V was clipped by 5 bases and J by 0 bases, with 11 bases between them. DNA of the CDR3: TGTGCCAGCAGCACATACAGGAGCTCCTACAATGAGCAGTTCTTC. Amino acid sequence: CASSTYRSSYNEQFF.

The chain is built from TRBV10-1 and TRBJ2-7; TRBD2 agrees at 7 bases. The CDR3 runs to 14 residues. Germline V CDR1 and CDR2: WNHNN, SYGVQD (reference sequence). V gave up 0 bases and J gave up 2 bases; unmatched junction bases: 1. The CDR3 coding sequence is TGCGCCAGCAGTGAGTCGGGGGGGGCCTACGAGCAGTACTTC. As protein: CASSESGGAYEQYF.

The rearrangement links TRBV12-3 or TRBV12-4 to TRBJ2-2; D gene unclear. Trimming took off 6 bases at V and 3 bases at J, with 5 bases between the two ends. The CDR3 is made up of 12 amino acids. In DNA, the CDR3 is TGTGCCAGCAGGAGGTACACCGGGGAGCTGTTTTTT. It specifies CASRRYTGELFF.

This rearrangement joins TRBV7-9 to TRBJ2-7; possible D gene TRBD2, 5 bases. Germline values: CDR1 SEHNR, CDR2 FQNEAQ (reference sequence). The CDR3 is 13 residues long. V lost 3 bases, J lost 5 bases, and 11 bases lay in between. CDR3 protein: CASSFDYTNEQYV. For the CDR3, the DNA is TGTGCCAGCAGCTTTGACTACACTAACGAGCAGTACGTC.

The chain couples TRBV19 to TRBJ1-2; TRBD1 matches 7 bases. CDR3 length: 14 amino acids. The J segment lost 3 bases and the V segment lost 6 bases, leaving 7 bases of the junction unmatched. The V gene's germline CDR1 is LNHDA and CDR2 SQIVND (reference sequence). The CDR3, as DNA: TGTGCCAGTAGGAACAGGGGAAGAGACTATGGCTACACCTTC. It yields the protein CASRNRGRDYGYTF. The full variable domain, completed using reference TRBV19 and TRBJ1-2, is DGGITQSPKYLFRKEGQNVTLSCEQNLNHDAMYWYRQDPGQGLRLIYYSQIVNDFQKGDIAEGYSVSREKKESFPLTVTSAQKNPTAFYLCASRNRGRDYGYTFGSGTRLTVV.

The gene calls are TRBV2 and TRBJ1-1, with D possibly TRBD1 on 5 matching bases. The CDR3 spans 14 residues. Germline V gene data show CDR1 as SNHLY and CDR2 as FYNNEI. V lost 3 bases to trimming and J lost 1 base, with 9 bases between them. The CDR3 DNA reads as TGTGCCAGCAGTGAGAGCAGGGAGAACACTGAAGCTTTCTTT. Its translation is CASSESRENTEAFF. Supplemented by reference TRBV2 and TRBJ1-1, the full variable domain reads EPEVTQTPSHQVTQMGQEVILRCVPISNHLYFYWYRQILGQKVEFLVSFYNNEISEKSEIFDDQFSVERPDGSNFTLKIRSTKLEDSAMYFCASSESRENTEAFFGQGTRLTVV.

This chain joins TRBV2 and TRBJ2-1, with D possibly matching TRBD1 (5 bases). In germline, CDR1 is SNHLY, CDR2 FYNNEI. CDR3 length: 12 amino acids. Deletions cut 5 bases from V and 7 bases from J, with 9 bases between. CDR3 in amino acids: CASSLRGNEQFF. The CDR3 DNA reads TGTGCCAGCAGTTTAAGGGGTAATGAGCAGTTCTTC. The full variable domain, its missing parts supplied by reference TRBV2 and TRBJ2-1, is EPEVTQTPSHQVTQMGQEVILRCVPISNHLYFYWYRQILGQKVEFLVSFYNNEISEKSEIFDDQFSVERPDGSNFTLKIRSTKLEDSAMYFCASSLRGNEQFFGPGTRLTVL.

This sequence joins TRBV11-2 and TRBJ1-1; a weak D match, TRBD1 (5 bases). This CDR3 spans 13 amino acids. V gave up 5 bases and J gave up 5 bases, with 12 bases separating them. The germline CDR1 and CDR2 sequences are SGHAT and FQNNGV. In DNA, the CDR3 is TGTGCCAGCAGCAGGGGAAGAGAAACTGAAGCTTTCTTT. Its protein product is CASSRGRETEAFF.

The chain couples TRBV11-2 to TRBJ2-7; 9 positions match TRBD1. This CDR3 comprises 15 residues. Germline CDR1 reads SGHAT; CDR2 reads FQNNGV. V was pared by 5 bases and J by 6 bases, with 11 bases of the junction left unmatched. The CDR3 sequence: CASSANRGRLFEQYF. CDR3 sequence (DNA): TGTGCCAGCAGCGCGAACAGGGGGCGCCTCTTCGAGCAGTACTTC.

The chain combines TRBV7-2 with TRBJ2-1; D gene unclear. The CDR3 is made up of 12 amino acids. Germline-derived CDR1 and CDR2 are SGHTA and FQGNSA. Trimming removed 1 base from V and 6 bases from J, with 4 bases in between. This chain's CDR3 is CASSLVINEQFF. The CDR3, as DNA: TGTGCCAGCAGCTTAGTCATCAATGAGCAGTTCTTC. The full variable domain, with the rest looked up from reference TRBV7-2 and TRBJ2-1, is GAGVSQSPSNKVTEKGKDVELRCDPISGHTALYWYRQSLGQGLEFLIYFQGNSAPDKSGLPSDRFSAERTGGSVSTLTIQRTQQEDSAVYLCASSLVINEQFFGPGTRLTVL.

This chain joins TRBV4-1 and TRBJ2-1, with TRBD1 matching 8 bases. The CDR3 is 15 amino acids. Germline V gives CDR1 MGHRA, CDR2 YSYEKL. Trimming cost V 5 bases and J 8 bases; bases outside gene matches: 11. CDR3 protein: CASSSVDRGLDEQFF. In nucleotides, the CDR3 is TGCGCCAGCAGCTCCGTAGACAGGGGTCTAGATGAGCAGTTCTTC.

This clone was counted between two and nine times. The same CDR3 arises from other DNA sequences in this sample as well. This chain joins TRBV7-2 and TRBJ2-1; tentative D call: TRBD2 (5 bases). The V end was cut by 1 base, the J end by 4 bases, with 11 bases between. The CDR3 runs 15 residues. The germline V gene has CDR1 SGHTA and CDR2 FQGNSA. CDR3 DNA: TGTGCCAGCAGCTTAGGAGGCGGGTTATACAATGAGCAGTTCTTC. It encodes CASSLGGGLYNEQFF.

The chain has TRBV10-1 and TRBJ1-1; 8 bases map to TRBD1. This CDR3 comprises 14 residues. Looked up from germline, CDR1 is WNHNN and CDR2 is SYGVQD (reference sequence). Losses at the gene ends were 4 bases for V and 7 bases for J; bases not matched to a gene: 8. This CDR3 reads CASSGPGQVFEAFF. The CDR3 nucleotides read TGCGCCAGCAGTGGTCCGGGACAGGTATTTGAAGCTTTCTTT.

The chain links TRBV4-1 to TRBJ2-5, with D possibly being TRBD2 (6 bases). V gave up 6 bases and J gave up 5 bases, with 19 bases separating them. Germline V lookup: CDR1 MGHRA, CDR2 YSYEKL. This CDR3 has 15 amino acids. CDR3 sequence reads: CASSSVGGEGETQYF. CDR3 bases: TGCGCCAGCAGTTCGGTCGGGGGAGAAGGGGAGACCCAGTACTTC.

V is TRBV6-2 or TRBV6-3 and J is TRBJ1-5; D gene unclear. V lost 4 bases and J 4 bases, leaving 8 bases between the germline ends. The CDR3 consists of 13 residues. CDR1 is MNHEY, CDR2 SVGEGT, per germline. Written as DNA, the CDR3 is TGTGCCAGCAGTTCCAGGATTAATCAGCCCCAGCATTTT. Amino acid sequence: CASSSRINQPQHF.

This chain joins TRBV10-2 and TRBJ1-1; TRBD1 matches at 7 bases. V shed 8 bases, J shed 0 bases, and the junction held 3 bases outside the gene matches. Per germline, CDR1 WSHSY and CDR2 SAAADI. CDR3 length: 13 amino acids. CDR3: CASGGGLNTEAFF. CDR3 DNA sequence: TGCGCCAGCGGAGGGGGCCTGAACACTGAAGCTTTCTTT.

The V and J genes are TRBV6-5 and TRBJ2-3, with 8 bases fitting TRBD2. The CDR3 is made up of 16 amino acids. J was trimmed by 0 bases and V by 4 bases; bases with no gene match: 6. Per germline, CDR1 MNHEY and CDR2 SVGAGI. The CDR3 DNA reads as TGTGCCAGCAGTTCCGCGGCGGGGGGAAGCACAGATACGCAGTATTTT. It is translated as CASSSAAGGSTDTQYF.

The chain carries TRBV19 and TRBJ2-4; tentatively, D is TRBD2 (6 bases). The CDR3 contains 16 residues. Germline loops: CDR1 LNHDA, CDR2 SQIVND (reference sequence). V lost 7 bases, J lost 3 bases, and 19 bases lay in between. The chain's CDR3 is CASTTLGGWDKNIQYF. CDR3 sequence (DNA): TGTGCCAGTACGACCTTGGGGGGTTGGGACAAAAACATTCAGTACTTC.

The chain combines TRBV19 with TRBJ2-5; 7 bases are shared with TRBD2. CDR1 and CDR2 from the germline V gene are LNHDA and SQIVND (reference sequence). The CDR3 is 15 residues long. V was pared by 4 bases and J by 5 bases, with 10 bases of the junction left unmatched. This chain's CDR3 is CASSTSGQGAETQYF. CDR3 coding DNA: TGTGCCAGTAGTACTAGCGGCCAGGGAGCGGAGACCCAGTACTTC.

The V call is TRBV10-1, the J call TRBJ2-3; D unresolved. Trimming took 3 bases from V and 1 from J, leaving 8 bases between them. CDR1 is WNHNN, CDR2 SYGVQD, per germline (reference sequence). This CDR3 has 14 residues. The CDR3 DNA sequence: TGCGCCAGCAGTGACACGCGTCGCACAGATACGCAGTATTTT. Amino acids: CASSDTRRTDTQYF.